These T cell receptor beta chains were read from a single sample in a study of breast tumors, draining lymph nodes, adjacent tissues. TCRdb reprocessed the multiplex PCR reads with MiXCR, giving one entry per CDR3 protein. This table has 150,000 to 200,000 distinct CDR3 sequences, around a third appearing once. Sample: axillary lymph node tissue. The receptors stem from a female donor with breast cancer. Some clones in this sample may be carry-over from other donors' samples. CDR3s include the opening cysteine and the closing phenylalanine or tryptophan. D genes are given only for firm matches. Clone size is stated in some rows and not others, as once, few, many or a class when expanded.

V gene,D gene,clone size,J gene,CDR3 protein,CDR3 DNA
TRBV4-1,.,many,TRBJ1-2,CASSQADSPYGYTF,TGCGCCAGCAGCCAAGCGGACAGCCCCTATGGCTACACCTTC
TRBV4-2,TRBD1,few,TRBJ2-1,CASSPSPGGISLGNEQFF,TGTGCCAGCAGCCCCAGCCCAGGGGGCATATCGCTCGGCAATGAGCAGTTCTTC
TRBV20-1,TRBD2,.,TRBJ2-4,CSALTGTSGFLAKNIQYF,TGCAGTGCGCTAACCGGGACTAGCGGGTTTCTAGCCAAAAACATTCAGTACTTC
TRBV7-9,.,.,TRBJ1-2,CASSEGGDGYTF,TGTGCCAGCAGTGAGGGGGGCGATGGCTACACCTTC
TRBV3-1,.,many,TRBJ2-7,CASSQDSPRLGGEQYF,TGTGCCAGCAGCCAAGATTCCCCTCGTTTAGGGGGAGAGCAGTACTTC
TRBV6-5,.,.,TRBJ1-2,CASSYSYDKVYGYTF,TGTGCCAGCAGTTACTCCTACGACAAAGTCTATGGCTACACCTTC
TRBV12-5,.,once,TRBJ1-4,CASGLLDVTPNEKLFF,TGTGCTAGTGGTTTATTGGACGTAACGCCAAATGAAAAACTGTTTTTT
TRBV9,.,.,TRBJ1-1,CASSGTGVFPEAFF,TGTGCCAGCAGCGGGACGGGGGTTTTCCCTGAAGCTTTCTTT
TRBV5-6,.,many,TRBJ1-4,CASSLAGLANEKLFF,TGTGCCAGCAGCTTGGCGGGGTTGGCTAATGAAAAACTGTTTTTT
TRBV6-1,TRBD1,.,TRBJ2-1,CASRPTGYNEQFF,TGTGCCAGCAGACCGACAGGGTACAATGAGCAGTTCTTC
TRBV6-4,.,once,TRBJ2-5,CASRLLGESLRETQYF,TGCGCCAGCAGATTGTTGGGGGAGTCCCTACGAGAGACCCAGTACTTC
TRBV7-9,.,.,TRBJ1-1,CASSLGQLNTEAFF,TGCGCCAGCAGCTTAGGACAGTTGAACACTGAAGCTTTCTTT
TRBV24-1,TRBD1,many,TRBJ2-7,CATSDGQGADYEQYF,TGTGCCACCAGTGATGGACAGGGGGCGGACTACGAGCAGTACTTC
TRBV5-1,.,few,TRBJ1-1,CASSKQTRDTEAFF,TGCGCCAGCAGCAAACAGACGAGGGACACTGAAGCTTTCTTT
TRBV5-8,.,many,TRBJ2-7,CASSLLGTGVGAYEQYF,TGTGCCAGCAGCTTGTTAGGCACGGGAGTAGGAGCCTACGAGCAGTACTTC
TRBV5-1,.,.,TRBJ2-5,CASSLEGGQETQYF,TGCGCCAGCAGCTTGGAGGGGGGCCAAGAGACCCAGTACTTC
TRBV5-1,TRBD2,.,TRBJ2-3,CASSTGTSGSRITDTQYF,TGCGCCAGCAGCACGGGGACTAGCGGGAGTAGGATTACAGATACGCAGTATTTT
TRBV29-1,.,.,TRBJ2-3,CSVDSTSGCTDTQYF,TGCAGCGTTGACTCGACCAGCGGGTGCACAGATACGCAGTATTTT
TRBV11-2,TRBD2,many,TRBJ2-7,CASSPGLAYEQYF,TGTGCCAGCAGCCCGGGACTAGCCTACGAGCAGTACTTC
TRBV6-1,.,.,TRBJ1-2,CASSRGGGGALGYTF,TGTGCCAGCAGTCGCGGGGGCGGGGGGGCGCTTGGCTACACCTTC
TRBV6-5,.,many,TRBJ1-2,CASSYSGGSPNYGYTF,TGTGCCAGCAGTTACTCGGGTGGCAGTCCTAACTATGGCTACACCTTC
TRBV9,.,many,TRBJ1-3,CASSATRNSGNTIYF,TGTGCCAGCAGCGCAACTCGGAACTCTGGAAACACCATATATTTT
TRBV11-2,.,many,TRBJ1-2,CASSLNRGYGYTF,TGTGCCAGCAGCTTGAATAGGGGGTATGGCTACACCTTC
TRBV19,.,.,TRBJ1-1,CASTPSGGGFTEAFF,TGTGCCAGTACCCCCAGTGGGGGCGGGTTCACTGAAGCTTTCTTT
TRBV4-1,TRBD1,many,TRBJ2-7,CASSPTGTESYEQYF,TGCGCCAGCAGCCCTACCGGGACAGAATCCTACGAGCAGTACTTC
TRBV12-1,.,few,TRBJ2-5,CASSLGEHVGETQYF,TGTGCCAGCAGCTTGGGGGAACACGTCGGGGAGACCCAGTACTTC
TRBV28,.,many,TRBJ2-7,CASSVESSPYEQYF,TGTGCCAGCTCCGTAGAGAGTTCGCCCTACGAGCAGTACTTC
TRBV20-1,.,.,TRBJ2-3,CSARPSGGQDTQYF,TGCAGTGCTAGACCATCGGGGGGACAAGATACGCAGTATTTT
TRBV5-1,.,.,TRBJ1-6,CASSLRDASPYNSPLHF,TGTGCCAGCAGCTTAAGAGACGCAAGCCCCTATAACTCACCCCTCCACTTT
TRBV10-2,TRBD1,many,TRBJ2-7,CASTPRGQGATYEQYF,TGCGCCAGCACCCCGAGGGGACAGGGGGCCACCTACGAGCAGTACTTC
TRBV5-6,.,many,TRBJ2-6,CASSFGQNSGANVLTF,TGTGCCAGCAGCTTCGGACAAAACTCTGGGGCCAACGTCCTGACTTTC
TRBV5-1,TRBD1,many,TRBJ2-7,CASRGTGGNEQYF,TGCGCCAGCAGAGGGACAGGGGGCAACGAGCAGTACTTC
TRBV12-3/TRBV12-4,.,many,TRBJ2-7,CASSLSGNSYEQYF,TGTGCCAGCAGTTTGTCAGGGAACTCCTACGAGCAGTACTTC
TRBV7-6,TRBD2,once,TRBJ2-5,CASSSRSGAGGVRPQYF,TGTGCCAGCAGCTCCCGTTCTGGAGCGGGGGGGGTTCGGCCCCAGTACTTC
TRBV2,.,once,TRBJ2-1,CASSEEGVGTTYNEQFF,TGTGCCAGCAGCGAAGAGGGGGTTGGGACTACCTACAATGAGCAGTTCTTC
TRBV24-1,TRBD1,many,TRBJ2-2,CATRETGGTGELFF,TGTGCCACCAGAGAGACAGGGGGCACCGGGGAGCTGTTTTTT
TRBV4-2,TRBD2,many,TRBJ2-1,CASSQGRGGHNEQFF,TGTGCCAGCAGCCAAGGGCGGGGGGGCCACAATGAGCAGTTCTTC
TRBV9,.,many,TRBJ2-3,CASSAPLRAEDTDTQYF,TGTGCCAGCAGCGCACCCCTGAGGGCGGAAGACACAGATACGCAGTATTTT